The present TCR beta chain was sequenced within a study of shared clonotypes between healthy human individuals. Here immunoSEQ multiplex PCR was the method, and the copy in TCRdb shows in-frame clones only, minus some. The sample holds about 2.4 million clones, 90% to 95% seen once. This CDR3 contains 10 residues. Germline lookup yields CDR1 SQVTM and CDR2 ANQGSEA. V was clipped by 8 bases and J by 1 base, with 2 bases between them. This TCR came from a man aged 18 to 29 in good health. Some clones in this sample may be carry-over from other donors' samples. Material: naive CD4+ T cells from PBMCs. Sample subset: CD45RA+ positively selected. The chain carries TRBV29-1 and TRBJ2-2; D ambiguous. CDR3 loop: CSRNTGELFF. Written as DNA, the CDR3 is TGCAGCCGGAACACCGGGGAGCTGTTTTTT.